Sequencing of this TCR beta chain was carried out in a study of diagnostic markers for celiac disease (dated by TCRdb to 2018 to 2021). Sequencing took place on an Illumina MiSeq. The reads, reprocessed by TCRdb, yield one row per CDR3 protein sequence and no DNA. The data table for this sample lists more than 7,500 distinct CDR3 sequences. The ten largest clones take up over 6% of the sample. The CDR3 spans 14 residues, from the cysteine through the phenylalanine. DNA was not recorded. In the germline V gene (reference sequence), CDR1 corresponds to MNHEY and CDR2 to SMNVEV. Comment on this clonotype: It lacks a known antigen.

Sequences were obtained from either unsorted cells or a sorted T cell fraction (not recorded which). The TCR sequence derives from a human donor. This table probably holds off-target reads from a library built for another chain. This receptor chain uses TRBV27 and TRBJ2-1; the D call of TRBD2 rests on TCRdb alone, since no DNA is present to check it. The CDR3 corresponds to CASSPSGRIDEQFF.